A selection of T cell receptor beta chains follows, all from one sample in a study of T cells in Graves' hyperthyroidism and ophthalmopathy. One entry per CDR3 protein, called by TCRdb with MiXCR from the multiplex PCR reads. The sample includes hundreds of thousands of distinct CDR3 sequences, around 13% of them seen just once. Sequencing input: blood. The receptors shown here come from a woman aged 50 to 60 with Graves' ophthalmopathy. The CDR3 runs from the conserved cysteine through the conserved F or W. A D gene is named only where the DNA matches it firmly. The size field is filled for only some rows; it gives once, few, many or a size class.

clone size,J gene,CDR3 length,D gene,V gene,CDR3 DNA,CDR3 protein
many,TRBJ1-2,14,NA,TRBV2,TGTGCCAGCAGTGAAACCGGGACCATTTATGGCTACACCTTC,CASSETGTIYGYTF
few,TRBJ2-1,15,TRBD1,TRBV6-2/TRBV6-3,TGTGCCAGCAGTTACTCGATACCAGGGGGTGGGTACAAGTTCTTC,CASSYSIPGGGYKFF
many,TRBJ2-7,14,TRBD2,TRBV11-1,TGTGCCAGCAGCTTACTAGCGGGAGGGAACGAGCAGTACTTC,CASSLLAGGNEQYF
few,TRBJ1-2,15,TRBD1,TRBV4-3,TGCGCCAGCAGCCAAGAGGGGGGACAGGGCTATGGCTACACCTTC,CASSQEGGQGYGYTF
few,TRBJ2-2,16,TRBD2,TRBV20-1,TGCAGTGCTAGTCGCCCGACTAGCCGGAACACCGGGGAGCTGTTTTTT,CSASRPTSRNTGELFF
many,TRBJ2-7,16,TRBD2,TRBV12-3/TRBV12-4,TGTGCCAGCAGTTTAAATCTAGCGGGGGACTCCTACGAGCAGTACTTC,CASSLNLAGDSYEQYF
many,TRBJ2-1,16,TRBD2,TRBV5-1,TGCGCCAGCAGCCTCTTGACTAGCGGGCCCCTCAATGAGCAGTTCTTC,CASSLLTSGPLNEQFF
few,TRBJ2-3,12,NA,TRBV24-1,TGTGCCACCAGTGATGGGACAGATACGCAGTATTTT,CATSDGTDTQYF
many,TRBJ2-2,18,TRBD2,TRBV20-1,TGCAGTGCTAGAGGGGCCCGAGCTAGCGGAGGTGTCACCGGGGAGCTGTTTTTT,CSARGARASGGVTGELFF
few,TRBJ2-7,16,TRBD2,TRBV4-3,TGCGCCAGCAGCCCAGTAGCGGGAGTCTACCCCTACGAGCAGTACTTC,CASSPVAGVYPYEQYF
NA,TRBJ1-1,15,NA,TRBV28,TGTGCCAGAAGTTTGGCAGAGCTAGCGAACACTGAAGCTTTCTTT,CARSLAELANTEAFF
many,TRBJ2-3,17,TRBD2,TRBV7-3,TGTGCCAGCAGCTTAGAGCCTAGCGGCTCTAGCACAGATACGCAGTATTTT,CASSLEPSGSSTDTQYF
many,TRBJ1-1,15,TRBD1,TRBV20-1,TGCAGTGCAATTCTGACCGGGACAGCAAACACTGAAGCTTTCTTT,CSAILTGTANTEAFF
NA,TRBJ2-7,14,NA,TRBV3-1,TGTGCCAGCAGCCAAGGGAGGAGGGGGCGCGAGCAGTACTTC,CASSQGRRGREQYF
NA,TRBJ2-5,13,TRBD2,TRBV15,TGTGCCACCAGCCGCGGGAGGGGAGAGACCCAGTACTTC,CATSRGRGETQYF
many,TRBJ1-5,13,NA,TRBV7-9,TGTGCCAGCAACGATGGGGTAGGTCAGCCCCAGCATTTT,CASNDGVGQPQHF
NA,TRBJ1-2,14,NA,TRBV25-1,TGTGCCAGCAGTCCCCCGGGGGCAGCCTATGGCTACACCTTC,CASSPPGAAYGYTF
NA,TRBJ1-4,14,NA,TRBV30,TGTGCCTGGAGTCAGTGGCAGAGAAGTTCGGAACTGTTTTTT,CAWSQWQRSSELFF
NA,TRBJ2-5,15,TRBD2,TRBV5-6,TGTGCCAGCAGCTTGGAACTAGCGGGAACGGAGACCCAGTACTTC,CASSLELAGTETQYF
few,TRBJ2-5,11,NA,TRBV24-1,TGTGCCACCAGAAAGGGGGAGACCCAGTACTTC,CATRKGETQYF
many,TRBJ1-2,14,NA,TRBV30,TGTGCCTGGATTGGGCTGGGGTTTGACTATGGCTACACCTTC,CAWIGLGFDYGYTF
many,TRBJ2-1,15,NA,TRBV13,TGCGCCAGCAGCTTGGGCAGGGGCTTTTACAATGAGCAGTTCTTC,CASSLGRGFYNEQFF
NA,TRBJ2-2,16,NA,TRBV27,TGTGCCAGCAGGGGGCACCGGGAAACAAACACCGGGGAGCTGTTTTTT,CASRGHRETNTGELFF
many,TRBJ2-7,15,TRBD1,TRBV18,TGTGCCAGCTCACTGGGACAGGGGGTAAACTACGAGCAGTACTTC,CASSLGQGVNYEQYF
many,TRBJ2-7,12,TRBD2,TRBV18,TGTGCCAGCTCCCGAGGGAGGGACGAGCAGTACTTC,CASSRGRDEQYF
many,TRBJ2-5,12,NA,TRBV18,TGTGCCAGCTCCGCACTAAGAGAGACCCAGTACTTC,CASSALRETQYF
NA,TRBJ1-3,16,TRBD1,TRBV28,TGTGCCAGCAGTTGGCCCGGGACAGGGTATGGAAACACCATATATTTT,CASSWPGTGYGNTIYF
many,TRBJ2-1,17,TRBD2,TRBV12-3/TRBV12-4,TGTGCCAGCAGTTTATCCATAGCGGGAGACCTCTACAATGAGCAGTTCTTC,CASSLSIAGDLYNEQFF
few,TRBJ2-2,14,TRBD2,TRBV5-1,TGCGCCAGCAGCAAGCGGGAGATATCCGGGGAGCTGTTTTTT,CASSKREISGELFF
many,TRBJ2-1,14,NA,TRBV24-1,TGTGCCACCAGTGATTTTGGGCAGTACAATGAGCAGTTCTTC,CATSDFGQYNEQFF
many,TRBJ2-1,15,TRBD2,TRBV6-1,TGTGCCAGCACCACTTTCCTAGCGGGTAACAATGAGCAGTTCTTC,CASTTFLAGNNEQFF
many,TRBJ2-3,16,TRBD1,TRBV24-1,TGTGCCACCAGTGACTATTTAGTGACAGGGTCAGATACGCAGTATTTT,CATSDYLVTGSDTQYF
many,TRBJ1-2,13,NA,TRBV20-1,TGCAGTGCTAGTGACAGCGCTAACTATGGCTACACCTTC,CSASDSANYGYTF
many,TRBJ2-7,13,TRBD2,TRBV19,TGTGCCAGTAGTAGCGGGAGAGGTTACGAGCAGTACTTC,CASSSGRGYEQYF
few,TRBJ1-5,13,NA,TRBV20-1,TGCAGTGCTAGAGGGTCAGAATATCAGCCCCAGCATTTT,CSARGSEYQPQHF
many,TRBJ1-1,14,NA,TRBV10-3,TGTGCCATCAGTGCGGATCGGACTATCACTGAAGCTTTCTTT,CAISADRTITEAFF
many,TRBJ2-5,15,TRBD1,TRBV13,TGTGCCAGCAGCGTTCGGACAGGGGACAAGAGAACCCAGTACTTC,CASSVRTGDKRTQYF
few,TRBJ1-2,14,TRBD1,TRBV25-1,TGTGCCAGCAGTGAAATGGGGACAGCAGGCGGCTACACCTTC,CASSEMGTAGGYTF
many,TRBJ2-5,12,NA,TRBV27,TGTGCCAGCGGGTATGGGCGAGAGACCCAGTACTTC,CASGYGRETQYF
few,TRBJ2-7,17,NA,TRBV4-1,TGCGCCAGCAGCCAAGATTTGACAGGAGGATCGAGTTACGAGCAGTACTTC,CASSQDLTGGSSYEQYF
many,TRBJ2-7,14,NA,TRBV6-1,TGTGCCAGCAGTCCACGGTTTCGCCGGGACGAGCAGTACTTC,CASSPRFRRDEQYF
NA,TRBJ2-7,12,NA,TRBV11-2,TGTGCCAGCAGCCGTGCCTTATACGAGCAGTACTTC,CASSRALYEQYF
many,TRBJ2-1,19,TRBD2,TRBV6-2/TRBV6-3,TGTGCCAGCAGAATAGCGGGAGCCCTTGTCTGGGGCTCCTACAATGAGCAGTTCTTC,CASRIAGALVWGSYNEQFF
many,TRBJ1-6,17,TRBD1,TRBV27,TGTGCCAGCACCCACGAAGGACAGGGGGCCGGGAATTCACCCCTCCACTTT,CASTHEGQGAGNSPLHF
many,TRBJ1-2,15,TRBD1,TRBV6-1,TGTGCCAGCAGTCAAGGGCCGACAGGGAGCTATGGCTACACCTTC,CASSQGPTGSYGYTF